These 18 T cell receptor beta chains were all obtained from the same sample, sequenced in a study of identical twins (TCRdb year 2016). The library was produced with 5' RACE. Sequencing was performed on an Illumina HiSeq 2000. The public reads were reprocessed in TCRdb via fastp at Q25 and MiXCR, keeping in-frame beta chains. For every CDR3 protein sequence, its rows merge into one entry that carries the most common genes and DNA. For this sample there are roughly 540,000 distinct CDR3 sequences; roughly a fifth appear just once. Together, the top ten hold around 0.9% of the sample. In addition, the sample was reused for a study of T cells expressing NK-cell markers.

The sequenced sample was CD4+ T cells sorted from blood. Receptors originate from a woman between 18 and 30 years old in good health.

This clonotype was counted between two and nine times. The V gene is TRBV12-3 or TRBV12-4, the J gene TRBJ1-5; D perhaps matches TRBD1 (5 bases). The CDR3 loop spans 14 amino acids. Trimming pared 5 bases from V and 0 bases from J, leaving 8 bases between. CDR3: CASSRGFSNQPQHF. DNA for the CDR3: TGTGCCAGCAGTCGGGGGTTTAGCAATCAGCCCCAGCATTTT.

The chain combines TRBV12-3 or TRBV12-4 with TRBJ2-3; D could derive from TRBD1 or TRBD2 (6 bases each). The CDR3 covers 12 residues. Trimming removed 2 bases at V and 10 bases at J, with 10 bases between. DNA of the CDR3: TGTGCCAGCAGTTTAAACGGGGGCCCGCAGTATTTT. Protein product: CASSLNGGPQYF.

This clonotype was counted at least ten times. This rearrangement joins TRBV10-3 to TRBJ2-2, with no clear D. The CDR3 has 15 amino acids. V was pared by 2 bases and J by 4 bases, with 11 bases between. CDR1 and CDR2 (germline): ENHRY, SYGVKD. The CDR3 region has the DNA TGTGCCATCAGTGAGGCGACGGCGATCACCGGGGAGCTGTTTTTT. Translated, it gives CAISEATAITGELFF.

The chain carries TRBV5-1 and TRBJ2-2; D is undetermined. Germline lookup yields CDR1 SGHRS and CDR2 YFSETQ. CDR3 length: 15 residues. Trimming took 0 bases from V and 2 from J, leaving 8 bases between them. Here the CDR3 reads CASSLGWSNTGELFF. For the CDR3, the DNA is TGCGCCAGCAGCTTGGGGTGGTCTAACACCGGGGAGCTGTTTTTT.

This rearrangement joins TRBV7-6 to TRBJ1-6; 9 positions agree with TRBD1. Germline assignment: CDR1 SGHVS and CDR2 FNYEAQ. V gave up 2 bases and J gave up 10 bases; unmatched junction bases: 6. The CDR3 has 15 amino acids. The CDR3 spells CASSLSGQGDSPLHF. As DNA, the CDR3 is TGTGCCAGCAGCTTATCGGGACAGGGAGACTCACCCCTCCACTTT. Full variable domain (outside the CDR3, taken from reference TRBV7-6 and TRBJ1-6): GAGVSQSPRYKVTKRGQDVALRCDPISGHVSLYWYRQALGQGPEFLTYFNYEAQQDKSGLPNDRFSAERPEGSISTLTIQRTEQRDSAMYRCASSLSGQGDSPLHFGNGTRLTVT.

The chain is built from TRBV6-2 or TRBV6-3 and TRBJ2-1; 11 nucleotides line up with TRBD2. The CDR3 is 15 amino acids. CDR1 is MNHEY, CDR2 SVGEGT, per germline. Trimming at V came to 5 bases and at J to 9 bases, leaving 9 bases not matched to a gene. The CDR3 sequence: CASSRLAGLPGEQFF. CDR3 sequence (DNA): TGTGCCAGCAGTCGACTAGCGGGACTTCCTGGTGAGCAGTTCTTC.

The rearrangement links TRBV5-1 to TRBJ1-6; 7 nucleotides line up with TRBD1. The CDR3 totals 15 residues. Trimming at V came to 4 bases and at J to 5 bases, leaving 6 bases not matched to a gene. Germline values: CDR1 SGHRS, CDR2 YFSETQ. The chain's CDR3 is CASSIGQVDNSPLHF. Here the CDR3 DNA reads TGCGCCAGCAGCATCGGACAGGTCGATAATTCACCCCTCCACTTT.

This sequence joins TRBV11-2 and TRBJ1-1; TRBD1 matches at 7 bases. The CDR3 consists of 16 residues. V was clipped by 4 bases and J by 1 base; unmatched bases: 9. Germline V lookup: CDR1 SGHAT, CDR2 FQNNGV. This CDR3 reads CASSSYTTGKNTEAFF. DNA of the CDR3: TGTGCCAGCAGCTCTTATACGACAGGGAAGAACACTGAAGCTTTCTTT.

This sequence joins TRBV20-1 and TRBJ2-3; D gene unclear. V was pared by 3 bases and J by 8 bases, with 12 bases between. The length of the CDR3 is 12 residues. Germline CDR1 reads DFQATT; CDR2 reads SNEGSKA (reference sequence). CDR3 sequence: CSARQTVGTQYF. The CDR3, as DNA: TGCAGTGCTAGGCAGACGGTTGGTACGCAGTATTTT.

This clonotype was found a few times. The chain is built from TRBV7-9 and TRBJ2-7; 10 bases are shared with TRBD2. Trimming cost V 5 bases and J 9 bases; bases outside gene matches: 16. CDR1 is SEHNR, CDR2 FQNEAQ, per germline (reference sequence). The CDR3 extends over 16 amino acids. CDR3 DNA: TGTGCCAGCAGCGCTAGCGGGGGTGTCCAAATCTCGGGGCAGTACTTC. Protein sequence: CASSASGGVQISGQYF.

The chain couples TRBV2 to TRBJ2-5; D is perhaps TRBD2 (5 bases). Germline values: CDR1 SNHLY, CDR2 FYNNEI. The CDR3 is made up of 12 amino acids. V lost 7 bases to trimming and J lost 5 bases, with 11 bases between them. CDR3 coding DNA: TGTGCCAGCATCCGAAGAGGGGAGACCCAGTACTTC. It specifies CASIRRGETQYF.

The rearrangement uses TRBV7-2 and TRBJ2-7; D is undetermined. V was trimmed by 1 base and J by 3 bases, leaving 10 bases between them. The CDR3 runs 14 residues. CDR1 and CDR2 from the germline V gene are SGHTA and FQGNSA. The CDR3 is CASSLEAKNYEQYF. The CDR3 nucleotides are TGTGCCAGCAGCTTAGAGGCAAAGAACTACGAGCAGTACTTC. Full variable domain (outside the CDR3, taken from reference TRBV7-2 and TRBJ2-7): GAGVSQSPSNKVTEKGKDVELRCDPISGHTALYWYRQSLGQGLEFLIYFQGNSAPDKSGLPSDRFSAERTGGSVSTLTIQRTQQEDSAVYLCASSLEAKNYEQYFGPGTRLTVT.

This clonotype was seen only a few times. The J gene is TRBJ2-3, the V gene TRBV20-1; D is uncertain. The CDR3 covers 11 residues. Trimming took off 2 bases at V and 6 bases at J, with 6 bases between the two ends. Germline CDR1 is DFQATT and CDR2 is SNEGSKA (reference sequence). The CDR3 protein is CSARLLDTQYF. CDR3 bases: TGCAGTGCTAGACTTCTGGATACGCAGTATTTT.

This chain links TRBV20-1 with TRBJ2-1, with TRBD1 identical over 7 bases. Per germline, CDR1 DFQATT and CDR2 SNEGSKA (reference sequence). Trimming took 2 bases from V and 4 from J; bases not matched to a gene: 11. There are 16 residues in the CDR3. The CDR3 region has the DNA TGCAGTGCTAGACCACTGAGGGGGCTCCCTTACAATGAGCAGTTCTTC. Its translation is CSARPLRGLPYNEQFF.

This chain uses TRBV18 with TRBJ2-7, with D maybe TRBD2 (5 bases). The CDR3 runs to 15 residues. The V end lost 3 bases, the J end lost 3 bases, and 15 bases lay between the germline ends. CDR1 KGHSH and CDR2 LQKENI come from the germline V gene. CDR3 protein: CASSPLVEGNYEQYF. Written as DNA, the CDR3 is TGTGCCAGCTCACCCCTTGTTGAGGGAAACTACGAGCAGTACTTC.

The chain is built from TRBV2 and TRBJ2-5; 8 nucleotides agree with TRBD1. V lost 7 bases, J lost 2 bases, and 6 bases stayed unmatched. CDR1 is SNHLY and CDR2 is FYNNEI in the germline V gene. The CDR3 runs to 14 residues. CDR3 amino acids: CASIKDRAQETQYF. The CDR3 DNA is TGTGCCAGCATCAAGGACAGGGCGCAAGAGACCCAGTACTTC. Full variable domain (rest looked up from reference TRBV2 and TRBJ2-5): EPEVTQTPSHQVTQMGQEVILRCVPISNHLYFYWYRQILGQKVEFLVSFYNNEISEKSEIFDDQFSVERPDGSNFTLKIRSTKLEDSAMYFCASIKDRAQETQYFGPGTRLLVL.

The chain has TRBV20-1 and TRBJ2-1; D might be TRBD2 (5 bases). The germline gives CDR1 DFQATT, CDR2 SNEGSKA (reference sequence). The CDR3 covers 17 residues. The V end lost 6 bases, the J end lost 0 bases, and 21 bases lay between the germline ends. The CDR3 coding sequence is TGCAGTGCCAATGATGTGGAGTGGGAGACCTCCTACAATGAGCAGTTCTTC. Translating it yields CSANDVEWETSYNEQFF.

This sequence joins TRBV18 and TRBJ2-3; TRBD1 or TRBD2 may be the D gene (5 bases each). The germline V gene encodes CDR1 KGHSH and CDR2 LQKENI. V shed 3 bases and J shed 2 bases, with 12 bases lying between them. The CDR3 length is 15 residues. DNA for the CDR3: TGTGCCAGCTCACCGGACTGGACAAACACAGATACGCAGTATTTT. Its translation: CASSPDWTNTDTQYF.